This TCR beta chain was obtained from a study of beta chain features in type 1 diabetes. Across the whole study: Cell yields, gender and age were similar in healthy donors and patients.

Since all of the isolated RNA was reverse transcribed, expressed TCRB transcripts were what got sequenced. Assay: immunoSEQ multiplex PCR; the TCRdb copy retains only in-frame clones and omits some. The table includes around 450,000 clones, over 10% detected once. It was via CD45RO/CCR7/CD25/CD127/CD95/CD27 that CD4+ naive, central memory, regulatory and stem cell-like memory cells were sorted. Regarding this clone: Its target is unknown.

The V end was cut by 2 bases, the J end by 3 bases, with 2 bases between. Germline CDR1 reads SGHVS; CDR2 reads FNYEAQ. The CDR3 contains 13 residues. The study's findings and limits: Over-representation of high TCR-expressing cells was a possible consequence of cDNA sequencing. Type 1 diabetes patients had fewer VDJ junction insertions and more deletions.

The chain combines TRBV7-6 with TRBJ1-6; D is uncertain. Specimen: naive CD4+ T cells from blood. This sequence was found in a woman under 30 in good health. CDR3 protein: CASSLLYNSPLHF. The CDR3 DNA reads as TGTGCCAGCAGCTTACTCTATAATTCACCCCTCCACTTT.